Many counts were recorded for the clone carrying this T cell receptor beta chain. The antigen remains undetermined. This CDR3 has 15 amino acids. V lost 5 bases to trimming and J lost 0 bases, with 11 bases between them. Germline loops: CDR1 MNHNS, CDR2 SASEGT. RNA transcripts gave rise to amplified TCR beta CDR3 regions. First-round RT-PCR targeting the TCR CDR3 was performed with the HTBI primer set. TCRdb analysed the multiplex PCR reads with MiXCR anew, one entry per CDR3 protein. The profile shows 350,000 or so distinct CDR3 sequences, 15% to 20% of them singletons. The sample belongs to a study of T cells in Graves' hyperthyroidism and ophthalmopathy. The study's findings and limits: Before onset, ophthalmopathy was predicted by the model a median roughly 6.8 months earlier. Through a model of 13 V-J features, ophthalmopathy was separated from stable hyperthyroidism.

Specimen: blood. The chain uses TRBV6-1 and TRBJ1-5, with no clear D. This TCR came from a woman between 40 and 55 years old with Graves' ophthalmopathy. CDR3 nucleotide sequence: TGTGCCAGCAGTAGGACCGCTTATAGCAATCAGCCCCAGCATTTT. This translates into CASSRTAYSNQPQHF.